Following are 11 T cell receptor beta chains from one sample sequenced in a study of T cell repertoires in cytomegalovirus infection. Each CDR3 protein gets one entry after TCRdb re-called the reads with MiXCR. This table has around 190,000 distinct CDR3 sequences, roughly an eighth appearing once. Input material: PBMCs. These receptors were collected from a human donor in good health (CMV status not recorded). Some clones in this sample may be carry-over from other donors' samples.

This clonotype has just a few counts. This rearrangement joins TRBV19 to TRBJ1-1, with D possibly TRBD1 on 6 matching bases. CDR1 LNHDA and CDR2 SQIVND come from the germline V gene (reference sequence). This CDR3 is 14 amino acids long. Trimming left V 5 bases short and J 7 bases short, with 17 bases between. The CDR3 loop reads CASSPRQVRGEAFF. CDR3 in DNA: TGTGCCAGTAGTCCAAGACAGGTCCGAGGTGAAGCTTTCTTT. The full variable domain, with the rest looked up from reference TRBV19 and TRBJ1-1, is DGGITQSPKYLFRKEGQNVTLSCEQNLNHDAMYWYRQDPGQGLRLIYYSQIVNDFQKGDIAEGYSVSREKKESFPLTVTSAQKNPTAFYLCASSPRQVRGEAFFGQGTRLTVV.

CDR3 loop: CATSRDSPDTQYF. CDR3 sequence (DNA): TGTGCCACCAGCAGAGATAGCCCAGATACGCAGTATTTT. The chain joins TRBV15 to TRBJ2-3, with D unresolved. This CDR3 has 13 amino acids. Germline V lookup: CDR1 LNHNV, CDR2 YYDKDF (reference sequence). The ends were cut back, 0 bases at V and 4 bases at J, with 5 bases in the middle.

This clonotype was detected ten times or more. The V and J genes are TRBV11-2 and TRBJ1-3; perhaps TRBD1 as D (6 bases). The V gene's germline CDR1 is SGHAT and CDR2 FQNNGV. CDR3 length: 16 amino acids. The V and J ends lost 3 bases and 2 bases respectively, with 14 bases between them. Written as DNA, the CDR3 is TGTGCCAGCAGCTTGTGGGGGCAGGGGACTGGAAACACCATATATTTT. Translation gives CASSLWGQGTGNTIYF.

This clonotype turned up a few times. V and J are TRBV18 and TRBJ2-6; D is possibly TRBD1 (6 bases). The CDR3 length is 16 residues. Germline V gene data show CDR1 as KGHSH and CDR2 as LQKENI. V was clipped by 3 bases and J by 0 bases, with 9 bases between them. CDR3 residues: CASSPGTPSGANVLTF. CDR3 bases: TGTGCCAGCTCACCCGGGACACCCTCTGGGGCCAACGTCCTGACTTTC.

This clonotype was counted ten times or more. The chain combines TRBV11-2 with TRBJ2-5; D not resolved. V gave up 4 bases and J gave up 2 bases, with 17 bases separating them. This CDR3 spans 16 amino acids. The V gene's germline CDR1 is SGHAT and CDR2 FQNNGV. The CDR3 sequence is CASSSPGRSFQETQYF. The CDR3, as DNA: TGTGCCAGCAGCTCCCCGGGCCGATCGTTTCAAGAGACCCAGTACTTC.

The V call is TRBV5-5, the J call TRBJ2-7; D uncertain. The CDR3 is 16 residues long. CDR1 is SGHKS and CDR2 is YYEKEE in the germline V gene (reference sequence). V was clipped by 0 bases and J by 0 bases, with 13 bases between them. CDR3 residues: CASSLGAGLNSYEQYF. The CDR3 coding sequence is TGTGCCAGCAGCTTGGGTGCAGGATTGAACTCCTACGAGCAGTACTTC.

Many counts were recorded for this clonotype. This chain connects TRBV7-2 to TRBJ1-3, with a tentative D call TRBD1 (6 bases). CDR3 length: 18 residues. V lost 5 bases and J lost 0, with 20 bases in between. The germline gives CDR1 SGHTA, CDR2 FQGNSA. The CDR3 coding sequence is TGTGCCAGCAGCACGGTCGATCTCAGGGGCCTCTCTGGAAACACCATATATTTT. This sequence encodes CASSTVDLRGLSGNTIYF. Supplemented by reference TRBV7-2 and TRBJ1-3, the full variable domain reads GAGVSQSPSNKVTEKGKDVELRCDPISGHTALYWYRQSLGQGLEFLIYFQGNSAPDKSGLPSDRFSAERTGGSVSTLTIQRTQQEDSAVYLCASSTVDLRGLSGNTIYFGEGSWLTVV.

The chain has TRBV20-1 and TRBJ2-3; TRBD2 matches at 8 bases. From germline, CDR1 is DFQATT and CDR2 SNEGSKA (reference sequence). The V segment lost 6 bases and the J segment 7 bases; nucleotides outside the gene matches: 12. The CDR3 is 14 amino acids. The CDR3 reads CSAPPAGGRNTQYF. The CDR3 nucleotides read TGCAGTGCCCCCCCGGCGGGAGGCCGGAATACGCAGTATTTT.

The chain is built from TRBV6-5 and TRBJ2-5; D remains ambiguous. Germline V gene sequence: CDR1 MNHEY, CDR2 SVGAGI. This CDR3 contains 11 residues. V lost 8 bases and J lost 5, with 9 bases in between. DNA of the CDR3: TGTGCCAGCCAGACGAGGGAGACCCAGTACTTC. Translation: CASQTRETQYF.

This rearrangement joins TRBV29-1 to TRBJ2-1; 12 nucleotides agree with TRBD2. V lost 4 bases and J lost 6; bases outside the gene matches: 4. The germline CDR1 and CDR2 sequences are SQVTM and ANQGSEA. The CDR3 spans 14 residues. As DNA, the CDR3 is TGCAGCGTTGGACTAGCGGGGGCGACCAATGAGCAGTTCTTC. This codes for CSVGLAGATNEQFF.

This clonotype was seen many times. The CDR3 protein is CASSPRLLGTGGTGELFF. The CDR3 DNA sequence: TGTGCCAGCAGTCCTCGACTTCTCGGGACAGGGGGCACCGGGGAGCTGTTTTTT. The chain carries TRBV28 and TRBJ2-2; TRBD1 aligns across 11 bases. Germline V lookup: CDR1 MDHEN, CDR2 SYDVKM. V shed 5 bases and J 4 bases; nucleotides not matched to a gene: 12. CDR3 length: 18 residues.